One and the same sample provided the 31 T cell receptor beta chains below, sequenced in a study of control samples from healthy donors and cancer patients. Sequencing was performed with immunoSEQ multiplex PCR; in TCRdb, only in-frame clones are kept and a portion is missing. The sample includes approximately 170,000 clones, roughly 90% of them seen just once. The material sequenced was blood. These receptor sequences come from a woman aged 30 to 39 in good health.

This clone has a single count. DNA for the CDR3: TGTGCCAGCAGTTTTACAGGGGAAGCAACCTATAATTCACCCCTCCACTTT. It encodes CASSFTGEATYNSPLHF. This chain uses TRBV27 with TRBJ1-6; 7 nucleotides match TRBD1. The CDR3 contains 17 residues. Per germline, CDR1 MNHEY and CDR2 SMNVEV (reference sequence). The trim removed 3 bases at V and 2 bases at J, leaving 7 bases unmatched.

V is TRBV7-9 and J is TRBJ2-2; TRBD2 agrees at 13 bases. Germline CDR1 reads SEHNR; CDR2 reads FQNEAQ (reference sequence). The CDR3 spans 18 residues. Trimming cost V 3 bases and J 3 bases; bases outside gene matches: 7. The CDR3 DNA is TGTGCCAGCAGCTTCCCGACACTAGCGGGAGGGGACACCGGGGAGCTGTTTTTT. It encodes CASSFPTLAGGDTGELFF.

CDR3 sequence (DNA): TGTGCCAGCAGTTACCGGGCCCCCGGGCCCTATAATTCACCCCTCCACTTT. Its protein is CASSYRAPGPYNSPLHF. The gene calls are TRBV5-6 and TRBJ1-6; no clear D gene. Germline lookup yields CDR1 SGHDT and CDR2 YYEEEE. The CDR3 spans 17 residues. Between the trimmed V and J ends, which lost 5 bases and 2 bases, there was a span of 17 bases.

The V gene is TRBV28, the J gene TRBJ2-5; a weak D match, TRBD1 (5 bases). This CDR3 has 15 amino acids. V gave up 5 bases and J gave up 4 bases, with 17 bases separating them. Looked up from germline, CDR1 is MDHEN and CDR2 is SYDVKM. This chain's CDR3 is CASSQIRARRETQYF. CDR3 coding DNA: TGTGCCAGCAGTCAGATCAGGGCTCGCCGAGAGACCCAGTACTTC.

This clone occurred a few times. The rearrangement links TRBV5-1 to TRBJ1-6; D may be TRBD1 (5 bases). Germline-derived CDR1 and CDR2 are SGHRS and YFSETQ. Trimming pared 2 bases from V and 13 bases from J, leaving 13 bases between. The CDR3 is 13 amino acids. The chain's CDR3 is CASSLAGRSPLHF. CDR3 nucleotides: TGCGCCAGCAGCTTAGCGGGGCGGTCGCCCCTCCACTTT.

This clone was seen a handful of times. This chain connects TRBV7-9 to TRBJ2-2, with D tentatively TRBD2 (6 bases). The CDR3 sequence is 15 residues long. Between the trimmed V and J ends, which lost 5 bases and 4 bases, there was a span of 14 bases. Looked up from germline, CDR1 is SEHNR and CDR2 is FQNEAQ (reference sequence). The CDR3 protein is CASSGGDWATGELFF. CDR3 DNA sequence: TGTGCCAGCAGCGGAGGGGACTGGGCCACCGGGGAGCTGTTTTTT.

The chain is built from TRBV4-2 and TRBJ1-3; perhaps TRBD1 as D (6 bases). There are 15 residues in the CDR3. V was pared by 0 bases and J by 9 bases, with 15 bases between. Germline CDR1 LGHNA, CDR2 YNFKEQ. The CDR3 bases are TGTGCCAGCAGCCAAGAAAGGGGACAAGCGGCCACCATATATTTT. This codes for CASSQERGQAATIYF.

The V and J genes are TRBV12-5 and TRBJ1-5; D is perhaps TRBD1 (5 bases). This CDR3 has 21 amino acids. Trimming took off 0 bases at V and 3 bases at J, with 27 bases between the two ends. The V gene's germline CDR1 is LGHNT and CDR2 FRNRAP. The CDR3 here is CASGLVPRWGTGLPPNQPQHF. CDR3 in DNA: TGTGCTAGTGGTTTGGTACCCCGATGGGGCACAGGACTCCCACCCAATCAGCCCCAGCATTTT.

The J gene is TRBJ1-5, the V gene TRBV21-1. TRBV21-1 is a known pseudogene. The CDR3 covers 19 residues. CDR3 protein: CASRRPKKKGSGRNQPQHF. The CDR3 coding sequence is TGTGCCAGCCGTAGGCCCAAAAAAAAGGGGTCAGGGAGGAATCAGCCCCAGCATTTT.

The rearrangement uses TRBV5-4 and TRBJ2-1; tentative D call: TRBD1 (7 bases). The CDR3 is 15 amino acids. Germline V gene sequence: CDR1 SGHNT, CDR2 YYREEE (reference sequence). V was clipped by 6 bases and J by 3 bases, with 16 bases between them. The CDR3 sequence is CASTRGEAGYNEQFF. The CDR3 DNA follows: TGTGCCAGCACCAGGGGGGAGGCCGGCTACAATGAGCAGTTCTTC.

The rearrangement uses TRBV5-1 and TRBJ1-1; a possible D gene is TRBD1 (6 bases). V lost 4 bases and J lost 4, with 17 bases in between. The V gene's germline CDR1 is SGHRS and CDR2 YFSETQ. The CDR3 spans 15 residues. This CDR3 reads CASSRATGMVTEAFF. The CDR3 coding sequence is TGCGCCAGCAGCCGAGCTACAGGGATGGTCACTGAAGCTTTCTTT.

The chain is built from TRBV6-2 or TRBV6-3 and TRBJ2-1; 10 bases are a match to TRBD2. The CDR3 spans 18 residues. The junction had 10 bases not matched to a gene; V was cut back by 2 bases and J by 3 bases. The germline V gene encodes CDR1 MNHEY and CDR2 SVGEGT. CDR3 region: CASSYPSHRLAGYNEQFF. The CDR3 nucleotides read TGTGCCAGCAGTTACCCATCCCATCGACTAGCGGGCTACAATGAGCAGTTCTTC.

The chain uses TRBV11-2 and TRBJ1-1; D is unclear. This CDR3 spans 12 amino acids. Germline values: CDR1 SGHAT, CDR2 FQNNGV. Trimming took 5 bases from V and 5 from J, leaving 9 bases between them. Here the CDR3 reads CASSPMGTEAFF. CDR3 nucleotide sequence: TGTGCCAGCAGCCCCATGGGAACTGAAGCTTTCTTT.

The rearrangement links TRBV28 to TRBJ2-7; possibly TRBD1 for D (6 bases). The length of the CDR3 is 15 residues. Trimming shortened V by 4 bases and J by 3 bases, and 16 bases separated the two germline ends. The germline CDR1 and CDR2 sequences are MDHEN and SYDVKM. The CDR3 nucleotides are TGTGCCAGCAGTTCCCCAGGGGTTTTTATCTACGAGCAGTACTTC. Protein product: CASSSPGVFIYEQYF.

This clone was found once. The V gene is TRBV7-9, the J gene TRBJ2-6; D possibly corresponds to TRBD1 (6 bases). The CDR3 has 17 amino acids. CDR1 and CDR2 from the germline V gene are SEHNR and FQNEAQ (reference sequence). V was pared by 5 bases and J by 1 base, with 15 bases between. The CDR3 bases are TGTGCCAGCAGCGTCGGACAGAGGGTGTCTGGGGCCAACGTCCTGACTTTC. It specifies CASSVGQRVSGANVLTF.

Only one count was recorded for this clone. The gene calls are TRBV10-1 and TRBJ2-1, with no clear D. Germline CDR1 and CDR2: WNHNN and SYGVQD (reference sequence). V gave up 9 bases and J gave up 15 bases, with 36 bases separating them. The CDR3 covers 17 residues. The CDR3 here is CASLPKLVRKAPPQRFF. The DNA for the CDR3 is TGCGCCAGTCTACCCAAGCTAGTAAGAAAAGCCCCCCCGCAGAGGTTCTTC.

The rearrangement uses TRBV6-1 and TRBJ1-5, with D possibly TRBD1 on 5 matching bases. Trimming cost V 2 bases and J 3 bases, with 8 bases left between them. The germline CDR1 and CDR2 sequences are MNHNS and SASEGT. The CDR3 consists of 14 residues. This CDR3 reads CASSELRDNQPQHF. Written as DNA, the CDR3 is TGTGCCAGCAGTGAACTCAGGGACAATCAGCCCCAGCATTTT.

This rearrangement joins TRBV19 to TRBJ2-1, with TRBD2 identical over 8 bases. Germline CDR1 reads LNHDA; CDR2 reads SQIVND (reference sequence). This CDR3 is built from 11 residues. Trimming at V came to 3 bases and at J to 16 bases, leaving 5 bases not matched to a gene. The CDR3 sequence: CASSIGRGRFF. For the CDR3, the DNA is TGTGCCAGTAGTATCGGGAGGGGCCGCTTCTTC.

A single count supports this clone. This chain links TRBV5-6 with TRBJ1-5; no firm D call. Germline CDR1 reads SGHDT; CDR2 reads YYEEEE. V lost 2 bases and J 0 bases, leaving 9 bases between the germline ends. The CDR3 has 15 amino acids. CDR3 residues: CASSFWQVSNQPQHF. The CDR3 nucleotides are TGTGCCAGCAGCTTTTGGCAGGTTAGCAATCAGCCCCAGCATTTT.

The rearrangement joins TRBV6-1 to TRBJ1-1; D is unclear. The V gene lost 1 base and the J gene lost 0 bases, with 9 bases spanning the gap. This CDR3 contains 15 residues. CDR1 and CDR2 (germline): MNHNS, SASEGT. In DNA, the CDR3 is TGTGCCAGCAGTGAAGGGGCAGCCATGAACACTGAAGCTTTCTTT. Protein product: CASSEGAAMNTEAFF.

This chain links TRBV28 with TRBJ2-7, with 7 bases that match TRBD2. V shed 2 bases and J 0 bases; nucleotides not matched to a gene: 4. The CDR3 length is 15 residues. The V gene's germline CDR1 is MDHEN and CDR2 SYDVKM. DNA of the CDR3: TGTGCCAGCAGTTTAATAGCGGGCCTCTCCTACGAGCAGTACTTC. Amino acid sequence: CASSLIAGLSYEQYF.

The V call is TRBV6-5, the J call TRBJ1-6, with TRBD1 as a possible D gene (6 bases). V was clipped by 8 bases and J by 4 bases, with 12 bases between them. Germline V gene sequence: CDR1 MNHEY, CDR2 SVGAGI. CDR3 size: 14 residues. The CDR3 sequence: CASQPGQYNSPLHF. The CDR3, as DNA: TGTGCCAGCCAACCGGGACAATATAATTCACCCCTCCACTTT.

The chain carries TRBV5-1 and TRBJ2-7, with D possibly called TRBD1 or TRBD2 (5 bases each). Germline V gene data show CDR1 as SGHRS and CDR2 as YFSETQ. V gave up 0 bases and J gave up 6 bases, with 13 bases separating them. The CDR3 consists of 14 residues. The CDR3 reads CASSLVGEPLEQYF. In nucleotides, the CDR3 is TGCGCCAGCAGCTTGGTGGGGGAACCCCTCGAGCAGTACTTC.

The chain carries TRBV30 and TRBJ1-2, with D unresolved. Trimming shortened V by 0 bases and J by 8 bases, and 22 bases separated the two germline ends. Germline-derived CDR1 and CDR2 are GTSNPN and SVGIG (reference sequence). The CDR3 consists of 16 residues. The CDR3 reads CAWSVGPSRRPSGYTF. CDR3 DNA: TGTGCCTGGAGTGTAGGTCCATCGAGACGGCCCAGCGGCTACACCTTC.

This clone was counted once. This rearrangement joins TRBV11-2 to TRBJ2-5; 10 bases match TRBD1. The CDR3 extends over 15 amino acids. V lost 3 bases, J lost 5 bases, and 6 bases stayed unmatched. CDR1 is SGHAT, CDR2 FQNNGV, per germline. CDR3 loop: CASSFGQGGEETQYF. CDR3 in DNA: TGTGCCAGCAGCTTCGGACAGGGGGGCGAGGAGACCCAGTACTTC.

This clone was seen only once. CDR3 loop: CASSMRTGVGANQPQHF. The CDR3 nucleotides are TGTGCCAGTAGTATGCGGACAGGGGTTGGCGCAAATCAGCCCCAGCATTTT. The chain is built from TRBV19 and TRBJ1-5; 9 nucleotides match TRBD1. The trim removed 3 bases at V and 4 bases at J, leaving 10 bases unmatched. The CDR3 length is 17 residues. From germline, CDR1 is LNHDA and CDR2 SQIVND (reference sequence).

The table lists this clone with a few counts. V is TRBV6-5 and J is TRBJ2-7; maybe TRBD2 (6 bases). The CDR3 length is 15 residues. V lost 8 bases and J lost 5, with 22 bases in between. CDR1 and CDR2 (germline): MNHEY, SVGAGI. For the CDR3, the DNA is TGTGCCAGCGTACCGAACGGGGAGGCTGGCCACGAGCAGTACTTC. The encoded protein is CASVPNGEAGHEQYF.

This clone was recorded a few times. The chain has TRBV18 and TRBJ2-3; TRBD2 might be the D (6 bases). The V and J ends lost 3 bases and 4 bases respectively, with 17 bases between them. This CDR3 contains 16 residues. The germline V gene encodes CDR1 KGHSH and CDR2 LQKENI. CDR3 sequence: CASSPPLGGGPDTQYF. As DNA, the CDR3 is TGTGCCAGCTCACCGCCCTTGGGAGGAGGTCCAGATACGCAGTATTTT. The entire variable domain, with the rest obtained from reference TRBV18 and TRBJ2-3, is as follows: NAGVMQNPRHLVRRRGQEARLRCSPMKGHSHVYWYRQLPEEGLKFMVYLQKENIIDESGMPKERFSAEFPKEGPSILRIQQVVRGDSAAYFCASSPPLGGGPDTQYFGPGTRLTVL.

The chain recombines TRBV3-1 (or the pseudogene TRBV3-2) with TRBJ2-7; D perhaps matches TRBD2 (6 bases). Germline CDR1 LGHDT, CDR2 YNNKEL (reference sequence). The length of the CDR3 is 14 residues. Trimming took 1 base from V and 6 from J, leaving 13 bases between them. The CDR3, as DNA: TGTGCCAGCAGCCAAGGAGGAGGGCCCTCCGAGCAGTACTTC. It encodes CASSQGGGPSEQYF.

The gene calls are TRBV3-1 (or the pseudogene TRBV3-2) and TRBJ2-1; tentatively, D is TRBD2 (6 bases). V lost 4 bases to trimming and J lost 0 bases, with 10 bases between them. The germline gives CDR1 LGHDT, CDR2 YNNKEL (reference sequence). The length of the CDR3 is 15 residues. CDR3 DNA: TGTGCCAGCAGCCTGGGACTGAGCTCCTACAATGAGCAGTTCTTC. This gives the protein CASSLGLSSYNEQFF.

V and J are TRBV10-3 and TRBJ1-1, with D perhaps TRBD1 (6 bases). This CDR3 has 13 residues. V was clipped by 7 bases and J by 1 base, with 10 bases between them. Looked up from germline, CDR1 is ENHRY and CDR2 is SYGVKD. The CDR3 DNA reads TGTGCCATCACCAGGGACAAGAACACTGAAGCTTTCTTT. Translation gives CAITRDKNTEAFF.